Sequencing of this T cell receptor (beta chain) was carried out in a study of sequential checkpoint blockade in melanoma. The wider study: Matched biopsies came pretreatment and at week 13 for approximately 20 patients.

Trimming stripped 7 bases from V and 7 bases from J, with 17 bases between. The CDR3 is made up of 14 amino acids. From germline, CDR1 is MNHGY and CDR2 SAAAGT. Regarding treatment: randomized to nivolumab then ipilimumab (arm A) or the reverse (arm B). TCRdb's copy holds only in-frame clones and misses some; the assay was immunoSEQ multiplex PCR. The data contain about 9,200 clones, about 23% of them seen just once; the ten biggest clones take up about 11%. This specimen consisted of tumor tissue (inferred from file names), obtained from a patient given nivolumab and ipilimumab in sequence. The genes are TRBV6-8 and TRBJ1-5, with D perhaps matching TRBD1 (5 bases). The TCR sequence derives from a human donor with melanoma. CDR3 in amino acids: CASMAGNVGQPQHF. CDR3 nucleotide sequence: TGTGCCAGCATGGCAGGGAATGTTGGCCAGCCCCAGCATTTT.